This TCR beta chain was sequenced in a study of CXCR3-negative and CXCR3-positive naive CD8 T cells (dated by TCRdb to about 2019). For context, the study as a whole: In total, 130 million to 150 million TRB reads were obtained, or roughly 1.5 +/- 0.3 million reads per library. Data from under 12 donors, pooled across two independent experiments, went into the diversity and physicochemical repertoire analyses. Naive subsets from five or six donors and memory cells from 3 donors were included in the TRBV-TRBJ cluster analysis. Points the paper makes about the study in general: Naive CXCR3-negative and CXCR3-positive cells from the same donor showed similar TRBV-TRBJ usage, whereas memory cells showed distinct patterns. Compared with CXCR3-negative naive cells, CXCR3-positive naive cells had TRB CDR3s with higher hydrophobicity (lower Kidera factor 4), lower energy, and higher strength and volume indices. CXCR3 expression partially decreased after cryopreservation, so most assays used freshly isolated PBMCs. Comparably high repertoire diversity was found in both naive subsets, whereas much lower repertoire diversity was found in memory CD8+ T cells. Because surface CD5, which is linked to self-reactivity in mice, was comparable between the naive subsets, TCR interaction strength was also inferred from the physicochemical properties of TRB CDR3s.

Remarks on this clonotype: This receptor's antigen is unknown.

CDR1 and CDR2 are drawn from the germline V gene: LGHNA, YSLEER. The CDR3 goes from the cysteine to the phenylalanine over 14 residues. Only the protein is available. Each CD8+ T cell subset was flow-sorted in triplicate, with approximately 300,000 cells per subset placed directly into RLT lysis buffer. Naive CD8+ T cells were defined stringently as CD45RO-CCR7+CD27+CD95- to exclude memory contaminants. Peripheral blood mononuclear cells were isolated from buffy coats using standard density gradient centrifugation. Naive CXCR3-negative and CXCR3-positive CD8+ T cells were flow-sorted on a FACSAria III. Total RNA was extracted from sorted cells with an RNeasy Mini Kit. Sequencing took place on a NextSeq 550. The Human TCR Profiling Kit (MiLaboratory) was used to prepare UMI-labeled 5' RACE TRB cDNA libraries. cDNA synthesis used the entire amount of extracted RNA, and PCR amplification then used the entire amount of cDNA produced. Libraries were prepared in parallel using an identical number of PCR cycles. As for the original processing: About 50,000 +/- 10,000 unique UMI-labeled TRB cDNA molecules per library were extracted with MIGEC and MiXCR, with at least two reads per UMI required. On average, approximately 40,000 +/- 10,000 functional in-frame TRB CDR3 nucleotide clonotypes lacking stop codons were found per library. After each sample was downsampled to 5000 UMI-labeled TRB molecules, VDJtools was used to calculate diversity metrics such as normalized Shannon-Wiener and Chao1. VDJtools was used to calculate clonotype-size-weighted physicochemical properties of the central five CDR3 residues, namely interaction energy, strength, volume and Kidera factor 4. TCRdb reprocessed the public reads and reports one entry per CDR3 protein sequence, without DNA. TCRdb, not the authors, supplied the V and J calls. The table for this sample records roughly 61,000 distinct CDR3 sequences. The ten largest clones capture 0.5% to 0.55% of the sample.

This receptor was taken from a human donor in good health. Some clones in this sample may be carry-over from other donors' samples. The chain is encoded by TRBV4-3 joined to TRBJ1-2; TCRdb proposes TRBD1, but this gene call is untestable without DNA. The sequenced sample was naive CXCR3+ CD8+ T cells from blood. The cell subset or site label here, explained by the study, means: CD45RO-CCR7+CD27+CD95- naive CD8+ T cells expressing CXCR3 (TNR3+). The CDR3 reads CASSQDGQSYGYTF.